This T cell receptor beta chain was sequenced during a study of cytomegalovirus exposure and HLA in healthy donors. With respect to this clone: Its specificity is not known.

Findings of the study overall: Reportedly, HLA-A and HLA-B alleles of most subjects were accurately predicted from TCR beta. Association of approximately 16,000 TCR beta sequences with HLA alleles was found at 0.05 false discovery rate in a later analysis.

Trimming stripped 2 bases from V and 0 bases from J, with 14 bases between. The CDR3 contains 17 residues. CDR1 and CDR2 from the germline V gene are LNHDA and SQIVND (reference sequence). The primer mix had 60 Vbeta and 13 Jbeta primers. Data came from immunoSEQ multiplex PCR; TCRdb stores just in-frame clones and leaves some out. Of about 190,000 clones listed, 65% to 85% are singletons. The genes are TRBV19 and TRBJ1-5, with D possibly being TRBD1 (5 bases). The specimen was PBMCs. This clonotype was obtained from a man younger than 35 in good health and CMV-seronegative. CDR3 sequence reads: CASSISGLYYSNQPQHF. CDR3 sequence (DNA): TGTGCCAGTAGTATATCAGGGTTATATTATAGCAATCAGCCCCAGCATTTT.